Given below is one T cell receptor beta chain in context. What it recognizes is unknown. Germline lookup yields CDR1 WSHSY and CDR2 SAAADI. The CDR3 runs to 14 residues. The V and J ends lost 11 bases and 4 bases, in that order; junction bases with no gene match: 10. Single viable CD3+CD4+CD8-CD45RO+ cells were sorted as the memory CD4+ T cells. Clones were sequenced by immunoSEQ multiplex PCR, and TCRdb holds only the in-frame ones, with some missing. The top ten clones hold about 1.5% of a sample with some 52,000 clones, roughly 72% of them seen once. The record originates from a study of memory CD4+ T cells and cytomegalovirus serostatus. On the study more broadly: Of the healthy Belgian adults, 9 or 10 were CMV seropositive and about two dozen seronegative.

Whole-study results and caveats: CMV serostatus prediction reached median AUC approximately 0.95, or 0.91 with US-trained model. The CMV-associated TCR signature appears largely within the CD4+ memory repertoire. CD4+ memory repertoires contained about two fifths of the 164 reported CMV TCRbeta sequences.

The clonotype was recovered from an adult in good health and CMV-seronegative. V and J are TRBV10-2 and TRBJ1-4; 7 bases fit TRBD1. The sample taken for sequencing was memory CD4+ T cells from blood. CDR3 sequence: CARRFRDSNEKLFF. For the CDR3, the DNA is TGCGCCCGCCGATTTCGGGACAGTAATGAAAAACTGTTTTTT.